This T cell receptor beta chain stems from a study of T cells in Graves' hyperthyroidism and ophthalmopathy. Study-level findings and limits: Blood held most thyroid clonotypes expanded above 0.001 frequency.

The CDR3 covers 15 residues. Germline values: CDR1 SNHLY, CDR2 FYNNEI. The V end was cut by 6 bases, the J end by 1 base, with 16 bases between. Active moderate-to-severe ophthalmopathy, Clinical Activity Score at least 3, NOSPECS at least 4, under 3 months' duration. The study excluded patients with uncontrolled infection, other autoimmune disease, pregnancy or lactation. On the basis of clinical symptoms, serum thyroxine and TRAb, thyroid ultrasound and orbital computed tomography, diagnoses were made. Amplification yielded TCR beta CDR3 regions, with RNA transcripts as the source. A first-round RT-PCR of the TCR CDR3 used the HTBI primer set. TCRdb re-derived calls from the multiplex PCR reads in MiXCR, one entry per CDR3 protein. The sample lists 300,000 to 450,000 distinct CDR3 sequences, over 15% seen once, with around a sixth in the top ten. The sample holds many counts of this clonotype. Its antigen is as yet unknown.

The sample consisted of blood. V and J are TRBV2 and TRBJ2-7; D might be TRBD1 (6 bases). This sequence originates from a woman between 40 and 50 years old with Graves' ophthalmopathy. CDR3 in amino acids: CASSQLNRDSYEQYF. The DNA of the CDR3 is TGTGCCAGCAGCCAACTTAACAGGGATTCCTACGAGCAGTACTTC.